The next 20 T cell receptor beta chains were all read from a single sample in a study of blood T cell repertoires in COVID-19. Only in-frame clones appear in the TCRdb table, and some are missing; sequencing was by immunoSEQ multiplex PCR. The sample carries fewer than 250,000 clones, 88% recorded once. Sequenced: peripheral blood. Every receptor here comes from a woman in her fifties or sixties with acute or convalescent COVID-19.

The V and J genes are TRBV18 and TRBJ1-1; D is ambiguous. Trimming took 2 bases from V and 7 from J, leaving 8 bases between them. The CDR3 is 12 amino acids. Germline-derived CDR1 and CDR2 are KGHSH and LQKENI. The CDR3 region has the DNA TGTGCCAGCTCACCAATCTCAGATGAAGCTTTCTTT. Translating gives CASSPISDEAFF.

CDR3 bases: TGTGCCAGTAGTATAGTTTTAGCGACGAACACCGGGGAGCTGTTTTTT. This codes for CASSIVLATNTGELFF. The chain couples TRBV19 to TRBJ2-2, with D possibly TRBD2 on 5 matching bases. Trimming cost V 1 base and J 0 bases, with 9 bases left between them. Germline V gives CDR1 LNHDA, CDR2 SQIVND (reference sequence). The length of the CDR3 is 16 residues.

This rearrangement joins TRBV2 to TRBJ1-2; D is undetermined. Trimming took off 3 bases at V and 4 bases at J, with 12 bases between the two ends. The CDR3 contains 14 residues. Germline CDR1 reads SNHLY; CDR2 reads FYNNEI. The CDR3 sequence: CASSDGGGRYGYTF. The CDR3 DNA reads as TGTGCCAGCAGTGACGGAGGAGGGCGCTATGGCTACACCTTC.

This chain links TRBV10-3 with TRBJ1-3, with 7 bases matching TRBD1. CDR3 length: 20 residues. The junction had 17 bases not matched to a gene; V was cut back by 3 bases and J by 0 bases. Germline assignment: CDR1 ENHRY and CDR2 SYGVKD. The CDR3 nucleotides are TGTGCCATCAGTGACCACCGACAGGGCCTCCGAATGAGCTCTGGAAACACCATATATTTT. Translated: CAISDHRQGLRMSSGNTIYF.

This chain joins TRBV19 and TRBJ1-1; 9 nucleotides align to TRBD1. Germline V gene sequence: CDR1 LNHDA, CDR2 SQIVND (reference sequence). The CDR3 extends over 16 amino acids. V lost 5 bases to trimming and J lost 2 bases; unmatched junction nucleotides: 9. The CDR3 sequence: CASSGGRTGANTEAFF. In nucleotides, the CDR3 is TGTGCCAGTAGTGGGGGAAGGACAGGGGCCAACACTGAAGCTTTCTTT.

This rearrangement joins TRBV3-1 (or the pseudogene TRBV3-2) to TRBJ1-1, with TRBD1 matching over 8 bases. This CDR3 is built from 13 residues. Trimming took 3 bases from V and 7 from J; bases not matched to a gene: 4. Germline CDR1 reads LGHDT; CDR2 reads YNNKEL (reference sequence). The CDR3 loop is CASSHTGTGEAFF. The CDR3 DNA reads TGTGCCAGCAGCCACACAGGGACAGGTGAAGCTTTCTTT.

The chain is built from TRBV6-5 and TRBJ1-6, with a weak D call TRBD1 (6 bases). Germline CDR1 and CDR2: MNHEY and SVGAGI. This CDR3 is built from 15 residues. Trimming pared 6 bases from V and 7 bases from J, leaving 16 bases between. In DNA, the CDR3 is TGTGCCAGCAGGGACGACAGGTTATTAAATTCACCCCTCCACTTT. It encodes CASRDDRLLNSPLHF.

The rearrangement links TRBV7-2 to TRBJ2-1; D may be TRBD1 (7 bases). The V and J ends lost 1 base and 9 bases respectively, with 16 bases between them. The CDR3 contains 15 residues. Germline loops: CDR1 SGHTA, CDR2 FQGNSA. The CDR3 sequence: CASSLELSGGSEQFF. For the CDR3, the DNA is TGTGCCAGCAGCTTAGAGTTATCAGGGGGGAGTGAGCAGTTCTTC.

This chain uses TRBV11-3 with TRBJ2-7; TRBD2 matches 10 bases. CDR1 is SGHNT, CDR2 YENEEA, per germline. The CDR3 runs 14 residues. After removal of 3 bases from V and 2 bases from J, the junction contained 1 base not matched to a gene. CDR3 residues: CASSFSGRAYEQYF. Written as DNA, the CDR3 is TGTGCCAGCAGCTTCAGCGGGAGGGCCTACGAGCAGTACTTC.

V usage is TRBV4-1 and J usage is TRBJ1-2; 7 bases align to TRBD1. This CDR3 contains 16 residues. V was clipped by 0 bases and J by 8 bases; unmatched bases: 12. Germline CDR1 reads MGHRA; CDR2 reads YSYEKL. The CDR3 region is CASSQDLGQALWGYTF. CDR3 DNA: TGCGCCAGCAGCCAAGATCTAGGACAGGCCCTTTGGGGCTACACCTTC.

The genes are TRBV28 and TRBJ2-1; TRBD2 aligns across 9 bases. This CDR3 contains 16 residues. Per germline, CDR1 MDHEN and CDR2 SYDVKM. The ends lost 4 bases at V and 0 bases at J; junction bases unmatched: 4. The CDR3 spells CASSSLLAGSYNEQFF. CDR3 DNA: TGTGCCAGCAGTTCCCTACTAGCGGGCTCCTACAATGAGCAGTTCTTC.

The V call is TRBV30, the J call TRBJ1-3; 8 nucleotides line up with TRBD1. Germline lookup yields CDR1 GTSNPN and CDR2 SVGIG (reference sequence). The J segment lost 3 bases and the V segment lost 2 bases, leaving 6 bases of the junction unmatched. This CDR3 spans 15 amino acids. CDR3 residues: CAWSRTGTSGNTIYF. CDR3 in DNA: TGTGCCTGGAGTCGGACAGGGACGAGTGGAAACACCATATATTTT.

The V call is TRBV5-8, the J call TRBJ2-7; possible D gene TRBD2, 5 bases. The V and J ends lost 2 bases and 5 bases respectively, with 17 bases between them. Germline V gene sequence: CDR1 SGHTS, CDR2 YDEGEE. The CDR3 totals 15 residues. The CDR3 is CASSLRGSVIDEQYF. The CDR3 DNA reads TGTGCCAGCAGCTTACGGGGAAGTGTGATCGACGAGCAGTACTTC.

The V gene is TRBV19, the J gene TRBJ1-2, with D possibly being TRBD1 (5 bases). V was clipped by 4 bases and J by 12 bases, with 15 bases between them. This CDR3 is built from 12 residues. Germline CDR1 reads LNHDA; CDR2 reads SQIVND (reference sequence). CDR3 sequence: CASSKKQGSHTF. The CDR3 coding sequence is TGTGCCAGTAGTAAGAAGCAGGGTAGCCACACCTTC.

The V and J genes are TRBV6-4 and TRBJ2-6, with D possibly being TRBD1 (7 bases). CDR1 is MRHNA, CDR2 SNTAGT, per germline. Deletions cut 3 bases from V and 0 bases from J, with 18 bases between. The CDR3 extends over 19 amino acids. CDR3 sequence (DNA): TGTGCCAGCAGTGAGGTTCGCGGGACAGAAAGCTCTGGGGCCAACGTCCTGACTTTC. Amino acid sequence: CASSEVRGTESSGANVLTF.

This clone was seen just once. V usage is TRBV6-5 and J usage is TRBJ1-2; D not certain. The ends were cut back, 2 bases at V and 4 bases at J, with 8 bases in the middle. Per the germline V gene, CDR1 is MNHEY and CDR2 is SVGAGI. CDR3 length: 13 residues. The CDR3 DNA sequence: TGTGCCAGCAGTTACGGCGGAGCCTATGGCTACACCTTC. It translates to CASSYGGAYGYTF.

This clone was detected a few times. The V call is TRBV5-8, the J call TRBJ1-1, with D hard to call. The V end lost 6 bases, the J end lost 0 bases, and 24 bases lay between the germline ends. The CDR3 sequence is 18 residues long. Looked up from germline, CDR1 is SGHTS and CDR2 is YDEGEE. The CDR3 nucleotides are TGTGCCAGCAACGATCAGGAAATCTCTCTCTCCATGAACACTGAAGCTTTCTTT. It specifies CASNDQEISLSMNTEAFF.

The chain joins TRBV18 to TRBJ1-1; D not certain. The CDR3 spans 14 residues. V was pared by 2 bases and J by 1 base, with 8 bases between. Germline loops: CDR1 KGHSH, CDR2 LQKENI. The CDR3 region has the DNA TGTGCCAGCTCACCAGCTGCGAAGAACACTGAAGCTTTCTTT. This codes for CASSPAAKNTEAFF.

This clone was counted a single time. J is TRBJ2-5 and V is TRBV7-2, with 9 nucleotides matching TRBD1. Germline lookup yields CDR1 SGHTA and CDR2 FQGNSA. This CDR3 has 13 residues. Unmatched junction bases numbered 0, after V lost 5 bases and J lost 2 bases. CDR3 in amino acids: CASSGTGQETQYF. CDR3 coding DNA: TGTGCCAGCAGCGGGACAGGGCAAGAGACCCAGTACTTC.

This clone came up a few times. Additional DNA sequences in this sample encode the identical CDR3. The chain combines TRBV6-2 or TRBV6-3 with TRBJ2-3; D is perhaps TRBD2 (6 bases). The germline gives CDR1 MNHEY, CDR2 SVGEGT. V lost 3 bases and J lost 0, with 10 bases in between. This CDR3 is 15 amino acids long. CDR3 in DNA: TGTGCCAGCAGTTATCGTCGGGGGAGCACAGATACGCAGTATTTT. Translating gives CASSYRRGSTDTQYF.